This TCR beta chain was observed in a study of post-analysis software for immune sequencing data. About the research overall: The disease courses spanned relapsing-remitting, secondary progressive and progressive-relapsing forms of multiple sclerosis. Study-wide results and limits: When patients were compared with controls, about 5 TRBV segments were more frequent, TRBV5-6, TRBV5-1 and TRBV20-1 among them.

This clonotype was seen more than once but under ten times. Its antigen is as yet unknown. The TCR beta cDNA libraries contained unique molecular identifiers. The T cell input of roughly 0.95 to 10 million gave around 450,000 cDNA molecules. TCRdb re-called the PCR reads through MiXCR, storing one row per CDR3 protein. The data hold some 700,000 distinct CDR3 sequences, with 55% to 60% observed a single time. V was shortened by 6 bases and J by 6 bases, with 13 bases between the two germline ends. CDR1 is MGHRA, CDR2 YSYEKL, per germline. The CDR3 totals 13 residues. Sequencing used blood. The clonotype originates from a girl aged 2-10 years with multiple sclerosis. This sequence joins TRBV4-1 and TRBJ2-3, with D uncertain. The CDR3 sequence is CASSREFPDTQYF. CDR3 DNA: TGCGCCAGCAGTCGAGAGTTCCCTGATACGCAGTATTTT.